This T cell receptor beta chain was captured by sequencing in a study of shared clonotypes between healthy human individuals. Study-wide results and limits: Researchers found naive subsets generally carried larger estimated richness than memory subsets.

CDR3 length equals 13 residues. Germline V gene data show CDR1 as SGHTA and CDR2 as FQGNSA. V dropped 0 bases and J dropped 7 bases, with 7 bases sitting between them. For this clone: No antigen is known for it.

The run depth of the assay was deep. Produced via immunoSEQ multiplex PCR; TCRdb's table is partial and in-frame only. The sample includes about 600,000 clones, 97% of them seen just once. Negatively enriched CD4+ T cells were divided by CD45RA into naive and memory. The chain is built from TRBV7-2 and TRBJ2-1, with TRBD1 as a possible D gene (6 bases). The TCR sequence derives from a woman between 25 and 40 years old in good health. The material sequenced was naive CD4+ T cells sorted from blood. Subset described: CD45RA+ positively selected. CDR3 DNA sequence: TGTGCCAGCAGCTTAGCGAGGGGGAATGAGCAGTTCTTC. Translated: CASSLARGNEQFF.